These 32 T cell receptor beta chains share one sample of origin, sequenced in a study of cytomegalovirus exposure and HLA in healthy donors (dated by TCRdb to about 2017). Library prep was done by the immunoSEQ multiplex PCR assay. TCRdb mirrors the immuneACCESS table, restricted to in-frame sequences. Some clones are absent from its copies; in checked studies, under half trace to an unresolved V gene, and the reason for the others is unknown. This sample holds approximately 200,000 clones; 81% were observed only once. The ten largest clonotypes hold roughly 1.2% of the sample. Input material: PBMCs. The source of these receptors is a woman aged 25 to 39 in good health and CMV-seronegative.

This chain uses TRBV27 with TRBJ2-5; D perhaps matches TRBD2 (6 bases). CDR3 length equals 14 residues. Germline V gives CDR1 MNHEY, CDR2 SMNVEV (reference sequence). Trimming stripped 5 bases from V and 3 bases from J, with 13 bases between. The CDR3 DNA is TGTGCCAGCAGTCTCGGGGGAGTGAAAGAGACCCAGTACTTC. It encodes CASSLGGVKETQYF.

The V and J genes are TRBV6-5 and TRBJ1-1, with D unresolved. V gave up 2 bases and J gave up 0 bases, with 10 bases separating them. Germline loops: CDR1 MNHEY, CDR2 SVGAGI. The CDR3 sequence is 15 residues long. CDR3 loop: CASSYREPMNTEAFF. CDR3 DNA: TGTGCCAGCAGTTACCGGGAACCTATGAACACTGAAGCTTTCTTT.

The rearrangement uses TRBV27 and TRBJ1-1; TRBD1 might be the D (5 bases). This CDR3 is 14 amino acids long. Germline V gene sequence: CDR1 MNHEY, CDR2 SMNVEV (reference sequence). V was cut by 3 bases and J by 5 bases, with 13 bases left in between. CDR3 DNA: TGTGCCAGCAGTTTGGGTCAGGGAAGAACTGAAGCTTTCTTT. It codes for CASSLGQGRTEAFF.

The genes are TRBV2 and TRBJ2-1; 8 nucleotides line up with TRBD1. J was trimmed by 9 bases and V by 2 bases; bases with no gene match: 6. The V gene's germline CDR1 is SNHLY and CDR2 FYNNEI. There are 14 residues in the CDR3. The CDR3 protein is CASSEMDRAPEQFF. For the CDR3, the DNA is TGTGCCAGCAGTGAAATGGACAGGGCACCTGAGCAGTTCTTC.

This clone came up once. CDR3 in DNA: TGTGCCAGCAGTTTACCGGGAACAGATACGCAGTATTTT. Translation gives CASSLPGTDTQYF. The chain is built from TRBV28 and TRBJ2-3, with D possibly being TRBD2 (5 bases). V was shortened by 2 bases and J by 3 bases, with 6 bases between the two germline ends. CDR1 and CDR2 (germline): MDHEN, SYDVKM. The CDR3 has 13 residues.

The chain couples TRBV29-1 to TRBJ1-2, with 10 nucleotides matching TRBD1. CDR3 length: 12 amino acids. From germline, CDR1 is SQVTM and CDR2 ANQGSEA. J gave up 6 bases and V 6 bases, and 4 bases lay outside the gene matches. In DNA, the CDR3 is TGCAGCGTCGGTGACAGGGGGCATGGCTACACCTTC. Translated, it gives CSVGDRGHGYTF.

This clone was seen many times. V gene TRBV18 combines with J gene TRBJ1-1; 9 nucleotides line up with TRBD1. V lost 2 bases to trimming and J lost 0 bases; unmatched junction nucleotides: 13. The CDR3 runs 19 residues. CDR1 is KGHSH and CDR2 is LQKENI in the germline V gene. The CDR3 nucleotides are TGTGCCAGCTCACCAGTCACGCCGCACGGGACAGGGATGAACACTGAAGCTTTCTTT. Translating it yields CASSPVTPHGTGMNTEAFF.

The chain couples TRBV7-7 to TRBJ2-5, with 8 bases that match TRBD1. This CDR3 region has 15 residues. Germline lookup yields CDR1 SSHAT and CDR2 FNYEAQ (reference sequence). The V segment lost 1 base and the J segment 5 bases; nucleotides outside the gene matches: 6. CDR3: CASSLGRTGRETQYF. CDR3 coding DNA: TGTGCCAGCAGCTTAGGCCGGACAGGGAGGGAGACCCAGTACTTC. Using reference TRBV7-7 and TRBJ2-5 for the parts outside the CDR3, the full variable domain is GAGVSQSPRYKVTKRGQDVTLRCDPISSHATLYWYQQALGQGPEFLTYFNYEAQPDKSGLPSDRFSAERPEGSISTLTIQRTEQRDSAMYRCASSLGRTGRETQYFGPGTRLLVL.

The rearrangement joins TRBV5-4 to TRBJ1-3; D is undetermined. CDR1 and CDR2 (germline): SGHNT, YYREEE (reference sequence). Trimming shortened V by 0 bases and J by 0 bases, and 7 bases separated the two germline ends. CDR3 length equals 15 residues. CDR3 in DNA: TGTGCCAGCAGCTTGGGGCAGTCCTCTGGAAACACCATATATTTT. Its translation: CASSLGQSSGNTIYF.

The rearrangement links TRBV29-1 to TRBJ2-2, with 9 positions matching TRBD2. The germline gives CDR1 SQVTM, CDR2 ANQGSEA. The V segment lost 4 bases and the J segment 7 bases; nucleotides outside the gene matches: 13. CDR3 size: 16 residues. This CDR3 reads CSVGARLAGTIGELFF. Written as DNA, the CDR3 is TGCAGCGTTGGGGCGCGGCTAGCGGGAACTATCGGGGAGCTGTTTTTT.

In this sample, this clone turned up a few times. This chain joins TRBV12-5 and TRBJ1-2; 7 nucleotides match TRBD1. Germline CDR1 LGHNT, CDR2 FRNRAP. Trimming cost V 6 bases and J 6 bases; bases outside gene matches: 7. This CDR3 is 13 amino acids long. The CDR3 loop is CASGRTGPNGYTF. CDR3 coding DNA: TGTGCTAGTGGGAGGACAGGACCGAATGGCTACACCTTC.

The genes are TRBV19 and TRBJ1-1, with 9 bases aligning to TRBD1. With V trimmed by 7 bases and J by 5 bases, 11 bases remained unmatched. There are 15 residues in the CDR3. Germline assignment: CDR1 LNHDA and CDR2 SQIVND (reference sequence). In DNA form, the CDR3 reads TGTGCCAGTAACCCCGGGTTGGGACAGGGAACTGAAGCTTTCTTT. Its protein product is CASNPGLGQGTEAFF.

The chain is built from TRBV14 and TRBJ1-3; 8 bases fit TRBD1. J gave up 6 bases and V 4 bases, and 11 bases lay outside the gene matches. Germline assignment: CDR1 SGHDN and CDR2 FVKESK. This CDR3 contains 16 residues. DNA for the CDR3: TGTGCCAGCAGCCCCTTAATGACAGGGGAGAAAAACACCATATATTTT. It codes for CASSPLMTGEKNTIYF.

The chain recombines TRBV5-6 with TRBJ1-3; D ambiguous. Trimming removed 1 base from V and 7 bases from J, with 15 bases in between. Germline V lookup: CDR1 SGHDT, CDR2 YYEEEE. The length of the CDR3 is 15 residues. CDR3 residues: CASSLRRLGRNTIYF. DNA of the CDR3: TGTGCCAGCAGCTTGCGGCGCCTAGGGAGGAACACCATATATTTT. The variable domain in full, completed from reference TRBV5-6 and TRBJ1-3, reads DAGVTQSPTHLIKTRGQQVTLRCSPKSGHDTVSWYQQALGQGPQFIFQYYEEEERQRGNFPDRFSGHQFPNYSSELNVNALLLGDSALYLCASSLRRLGRNTIYFGEGSWLTVV.

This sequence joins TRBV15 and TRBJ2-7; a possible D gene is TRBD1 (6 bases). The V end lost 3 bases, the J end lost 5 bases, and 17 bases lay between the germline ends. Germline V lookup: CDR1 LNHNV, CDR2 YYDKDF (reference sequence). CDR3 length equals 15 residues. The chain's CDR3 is CATSSHYRVGDEQYF. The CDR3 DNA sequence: TGTGCCACCAGCAGTCACTACAGGGTAGGCGACGAGCAGTACTTC.

The CDR3 loop is CAISESAARDEKLFF. DNA of the CDR3: TGTGCCATCAGTGAGTCGGCTGCGAGGGATGAAAAACTGTTTTTT. This chain uses TRBV10-3 with TRBJ1-4; D remains unclear. CDR3 length: 15 residues. Germline V gene data show CDR1 as ENHRY and CDR2 as SYGVKD. Between the trimmed V and J ends, which lost 0 bases and 6 bases, there was a span of 11 bases.

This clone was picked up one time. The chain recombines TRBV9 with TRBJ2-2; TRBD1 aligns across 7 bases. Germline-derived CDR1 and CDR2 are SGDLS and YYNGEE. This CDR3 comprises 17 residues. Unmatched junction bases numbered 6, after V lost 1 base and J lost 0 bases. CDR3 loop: CASSVTRDSANTGELFF. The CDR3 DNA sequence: TGTGCCAGCAGCGTAACACGGGACAGTGCGAACACCGGGGAGCTGTTTTTT.

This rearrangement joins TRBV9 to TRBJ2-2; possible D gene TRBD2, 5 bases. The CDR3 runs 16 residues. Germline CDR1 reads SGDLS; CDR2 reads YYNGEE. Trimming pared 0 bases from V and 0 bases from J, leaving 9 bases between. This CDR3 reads CASSVAWRANTGELFF. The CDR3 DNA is TGTGCCAGCAGCGTAGCGTGGCGGGCGAACACCGGGGAGCTGTTTTTT.

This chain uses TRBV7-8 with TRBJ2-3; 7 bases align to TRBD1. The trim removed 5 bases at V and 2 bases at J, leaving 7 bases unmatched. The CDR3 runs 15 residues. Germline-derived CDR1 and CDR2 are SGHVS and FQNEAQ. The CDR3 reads CASSTYRGPTDTQYF. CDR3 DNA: TGTGCCAGCAGCACCTACAGGGGACCCACAGATACGCAGTATTTT.

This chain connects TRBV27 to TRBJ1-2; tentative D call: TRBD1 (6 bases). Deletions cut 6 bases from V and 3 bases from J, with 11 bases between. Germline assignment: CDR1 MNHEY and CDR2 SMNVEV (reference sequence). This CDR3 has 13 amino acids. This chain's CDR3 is CASSQQGYYGYTF. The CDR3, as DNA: TGTGCCAGCAGCCAACAGGGATACTATGGCTACACCTTC.

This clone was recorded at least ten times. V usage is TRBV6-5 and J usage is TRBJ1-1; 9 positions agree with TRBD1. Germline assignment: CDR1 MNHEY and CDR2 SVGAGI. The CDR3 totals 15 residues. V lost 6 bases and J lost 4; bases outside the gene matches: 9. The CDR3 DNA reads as TGTGCCAGCAGCCAACTCCCGGGACAGGGCACTGAAGCTTTCTTT. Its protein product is CASSQLPGQGTEAFF.

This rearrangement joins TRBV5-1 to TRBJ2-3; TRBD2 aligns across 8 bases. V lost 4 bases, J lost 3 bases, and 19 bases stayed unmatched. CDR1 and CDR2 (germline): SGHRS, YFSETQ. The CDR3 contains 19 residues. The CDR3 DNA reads TGCGCCAGCAGCCCCCTCAGAGGGCTAGCGGGTAACGTGACAGATACGCAGTATTTT. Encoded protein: CASSPLRGLAGNVTDTQYF.

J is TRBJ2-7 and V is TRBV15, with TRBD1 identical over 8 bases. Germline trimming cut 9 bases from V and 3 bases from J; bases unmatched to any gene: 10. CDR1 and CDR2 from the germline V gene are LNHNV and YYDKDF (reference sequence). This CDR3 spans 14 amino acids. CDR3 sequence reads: CATNPRQGYYEQYF. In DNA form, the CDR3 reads TGTGCCACGAACCCTAGACAGGGGTACTACGAGCAGTACTTC.

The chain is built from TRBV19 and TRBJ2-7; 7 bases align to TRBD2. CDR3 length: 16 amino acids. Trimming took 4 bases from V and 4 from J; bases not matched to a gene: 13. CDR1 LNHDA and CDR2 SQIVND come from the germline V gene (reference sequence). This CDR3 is CASSTDGGKKIYEQYF. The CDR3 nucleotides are TGTGCCAGTAGTACCGACGGGGGGAAGAAGATTTACGAGCAGTACTTC.

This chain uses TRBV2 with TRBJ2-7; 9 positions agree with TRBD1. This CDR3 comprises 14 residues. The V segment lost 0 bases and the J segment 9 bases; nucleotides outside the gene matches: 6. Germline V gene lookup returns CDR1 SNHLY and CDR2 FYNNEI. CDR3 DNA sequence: TGTGCCAGCAGTGAAGCGGGACAGGGTTCGGGGCAGTACTTC. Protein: CASSEAGQGSGQYF.

The CDR3 nucleotides read TGTGCCAGCAGCTTGGCGCTAGCGTCCTACGAGCAGTACTTC. Its translation is CASSLALASYEQYF. V and J are TRBV5-6 and TRBJ2-7; D is possibly TRBD2 (6 bases). V was trimmed by 0 bases and J by 1 base, leaving 8 bases between them. Germline V gene data show CDR1 as SGHDT and CDR2 as YYEEEE. CDR3 length: 14 residues.

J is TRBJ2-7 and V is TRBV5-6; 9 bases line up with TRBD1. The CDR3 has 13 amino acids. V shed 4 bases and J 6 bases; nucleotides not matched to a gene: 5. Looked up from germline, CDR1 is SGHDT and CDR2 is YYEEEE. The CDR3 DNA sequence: TGTGCCAGCAGCCCCTACAGGGGGCCCGAGCAGTACTTC. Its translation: CASSPYRGPEQYF.

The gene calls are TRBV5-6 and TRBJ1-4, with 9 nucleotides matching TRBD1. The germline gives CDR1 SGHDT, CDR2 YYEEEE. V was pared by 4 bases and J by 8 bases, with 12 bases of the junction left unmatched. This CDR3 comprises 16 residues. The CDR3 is CASSPRGQGEGEKLFF. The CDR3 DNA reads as TGTGCCAGCAGCCCCCGGGGACAGGGAGAAGGAGAAAAACTGTTTTTT.

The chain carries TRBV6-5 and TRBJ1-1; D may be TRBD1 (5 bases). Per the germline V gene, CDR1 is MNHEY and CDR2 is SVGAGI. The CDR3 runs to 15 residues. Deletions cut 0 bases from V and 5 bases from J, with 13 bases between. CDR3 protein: CASSYSSQAWTEAFF. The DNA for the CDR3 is TGTGCCAGCAGTTACTCGTCACAGGCTTGGACTGAAGCTTTCTTT.

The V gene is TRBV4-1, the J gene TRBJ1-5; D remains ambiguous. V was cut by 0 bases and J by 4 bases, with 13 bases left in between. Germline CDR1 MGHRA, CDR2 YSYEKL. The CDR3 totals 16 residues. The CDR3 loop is CASSQDIRPRNQPQHF. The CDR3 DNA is TGCGCCAGCAGCCAAGATATAAGGCCCAGGAATCAGCCCCAGCATTTT.

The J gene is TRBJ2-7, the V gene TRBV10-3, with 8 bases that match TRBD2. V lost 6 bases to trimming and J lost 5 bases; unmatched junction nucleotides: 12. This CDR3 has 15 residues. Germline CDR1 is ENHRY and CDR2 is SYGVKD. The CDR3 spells CAIRASGSNTHEQYF. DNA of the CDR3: TGTGCCATCAGAGCGAGCGGGAGTAATACCCACGAGCAGTACTTC.

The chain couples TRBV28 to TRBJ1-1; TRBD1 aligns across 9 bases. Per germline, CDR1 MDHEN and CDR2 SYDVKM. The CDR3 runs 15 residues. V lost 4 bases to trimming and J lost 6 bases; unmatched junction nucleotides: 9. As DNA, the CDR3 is TGTGCCAGCAGTTCCCCCGACAGGGGGAGCGCTGAAGCTTTCTTT. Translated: CASSSPDRGSAEAFF.